These T cell receptor beta chains were read from a single sample in a study of PD-L1 blockade in urothelial cancer. Only in-frame clones appear in the TCRdb table, and some are missing; sequencing was by immunoSEQ multiplex PCR. The sample has approximately 46,000 clones, about 85% seen once; the top ten hold about 7.6%. The specimen comprised PBMCs, sampled around atezolizumab (anti-PD-L1) treatment. The source is a man in his 60s with urothelial cancer. Each CDR3 is given with its conserved first and last residue. The D gene is left open where the match is weak. A clone size is listed for some rows: how often the clone was seen (once, few, many), or a class if it is expanded.

v_gene	d_gene	abundance	j_gene	CDR3nt	CDR3aa
TRBV19	TRBD1	.	TRBJ2-7	TGTGCCAGTAGCCAGGACAGGGTGGGACTCTACGAGCAGTACTTC	CASSQDRVGLYEQYF
TRBV7-2	.	.	TRBJ2-3	TGTGCCAGCAGCTTCGGAACAGGATATGGTACGCAGTATTTT	CASSFGTGYGTQYF
TRBV6-4	.	.	TRBJ2-3	TGTGCCAGCAGTAGCTCCAGCACAGATACGCAGTATTTT	CASSSSSTDTQYF
TRBV7-8	.	.	TRBJ1-1	TGTGCCAGCAGCTTGGGGAGAAACACTGAAGCTTTCTTT	CASSLGRNTEAFF
TRBV30	.	.	TRBJ1-4	TGTGCCTGGAGTGTACCGGGTCCAACTAATGAAAAACTGTTTTTT	CAWSVPGPTNEKLFF
TRBV11-2	TRBD2	.	TRBJ2-3	TGTGCCAGCAGCTCTCGGACTAGCGGAAGCACAGATACGCAGTATTTT	CASSSRTSGSTDTQYF
TRBV7-2	TRBD2	.	TRBJ2-7	TGTGCCAGCAGCTCCACGGGGGGGAGCTCCTACGAGCAGTACTTC	CASSSTGGSSYEQYF
TRBV7-8	TRBD1	.	TRBJ1-6	TGTGCCAGCAGCCCCGGGACAGCCAATTCACCCCTCCACTTT	CASSPGTANSPLHF
TRBV11-3	.	.	TRBJ1-1	TGTGCCAGCAGCTTCCCCGGGACATTTGAAGCTTTCTTT	CASSFPGTFEAFF
TRBV4-2	TRBD1	.	TRBJ1-2	TGTGCCAGCAACAACCGGGACAGGGGTCTCCTCGGCAACTATGGCTACACCTTC	CASNNRDRGLLGNYGYTF
TRBV19	TRBD1	.	TRBJ2-3	TGTGCCAGTAGTCCGCAGGGGGCGCAAGGGGATACGCAGTATTTT	CASSPQGAQGDTQYF
TRBV27	.	medium-sized	TRBJ2-1	TGTGCCAGCCCCTTTTGGGACCGGGACTTTAATAACAATGAGCAGTTCTTC	CASPFWDRDFNNNEQFF
TRBV6-5	TRBD1	once	TRBJ2-7	TGTGCCAGCAGTTACTTGGGACAGGGCGCCTACGAGCAGTACTTC	CASSYLGQGAYEQYF
TRBV5-1	TRBD1	.	TRBJ2-1	TGCGCCAGCAGCCTAGACAGGGGCGGCGATGGGGATGAGCAGTTCTTC	CASSLDRGGDGDEQFF
TRBV30	.	.	TRBJ2-3	TGTGCCTGGAGTGTAGGGCAGGGTCTTCGCACAGATACGCAGTATTTT	CAWSVGQGLRTDTQYF
TRBV30	.	.	TRBJ1-6	TGTGCCTGGAGTGTACAGGACCTGGGGTCACCCCTCCACTTT	CAWSVQDLGSPLHF
TRBV7-9	.	.	TRBJ1-4	TGTGCCAGCAGCTTCAAGGGGACTACTTCCTACTCCTATAATGAAAAACTGTTTTTT	CASSFKGTTSYSYNEKLFF
TRBV14	TRBD1	.	TRBJ2-7	TGTGCCAGCAGCCGCTCGGGACAGGGGGCTTACGAGCAGTACTTC	CASSRSGQGAYEQYF
TRBV30	.	.	TRBJ1-1	TGTGCCTGGAACGGAGGGCCCTCTGGGAACACTGAAGCTTTCTTT	CAWNGGPSGNTEAFF
TRBV18	.	once	TRBJ2-1	TGTGCCAGCTCACTACAAGGGGGTAGGATTGAAGGTGAGCAGTTCTTC	CASSLQGGRIEGEQFF
TRBV2	TRBD2	once	TRBJ2-1	TGTGCCAGCAACGGGGGGGAGCGGAATGAGCAGTTCTTC	CASNGGERNEQFF
TRBV13	.	.	TRBJ2-5	TGTGCCAGCAGCCAATTCCAAGAGACCCAGTACTTC	CASSQFQETQYF
TRBV6-4	.	.	TRBJ1-5	TGTGCCAGCAGGGTCGACAGGTATAGCAATCAGCCCCAGCATTTT	CASRVDRYSNQPQHF
TRBV5-8	TRBD1	.	TRBJ2-7	TGTGCCAGCAGCTTGGATGGGACAGGGGGGTACGAGCAGTACTTC	CASSLDGTGGYEQYF
TRBV27	TRBD2	.	TRBJ2-1	TGTGCCAGCAGCCTAAGCCCGAACCTAGCGGGGGCCTACAATGAGCAGTTCTTC	CASSLSPNLAGAYNEQFF
TRBV6-6	TRBD1	.	TRBJ1-5	TGTGCCAGCAAAGGACAGGGGGCCGTGAGCAATCAGCCCCAGCATTTT	CASKGQGAVSNQPQHF
TRBV7-9	.	.	TRBJ2-4	TGTGCCAGCAGCCTGGGAGGGGGGGAGCGAAACATTCAGTACTTC	CASSLGGGERNIQYF
TRBV28	TRBD1	.	TRBJ2-7	TGTGCCAGCAGGCTACCGACAGGGTCCTACGAGCAGTACTTC	CASRLPTGSYEQYF
TRBV9	TRBD2	.	TRBJ2-1	TGTGCCAGCAGCGTAGTTGTCGCGGGGGGAATCGATGAGCAGTTCTTC	CASSVVVAGGIDEQFF
TRBV6-5	TRBD1	.	TRBJ2-7	TGTGCCAGCAGCCGGGACAGGGTGTCTTACGAGCAGTACTTC	CASSRDRVSYEQYF
TRBV18	TRBD1	.	TRBJ1-5	TGTGCCAGCTCGACCGGGACAGGGAGGGATCAGCCCCAGCATTTT	CASSTGTGRDQPQHF